This T cell receptor beta chain was documented in a study of response to subunit inactivated influenza vaccine. With respect to this clonotype: What it binds is unknown.

This CDR3 contains 14 residues. After removal of 7 bases from V and 6 bases from J, the junction contained 11 bases not matched to a gene. Per the germline V gene, CDR1 is ENHRY and CDR2 is SYGVKD. One entry per CDR3 protein, called by TCRdb with MiXCR from the RT-PCR reads. The sample lists around 750,000 distinct CDR3 sequences; less than 25% were seen once. Whole-study findings and limits: The authors offered the suggestion that each seasonal influenza vaccination recruits few new T cells.

The source was PBMCs from blood, collected 5 days after vaccination. This chain connects TRBV10-3 to TRBJ1-2; 7 bases match TRBD1. The receptor was derived from a man in his fifties or sixties who received an inactivated influenza vaccine. CDR3 amino acids: CAITGVDRQHGYTF. The CDR3 bases are TGTGCCATCACCGGGGTGGACAGGCAGCATGGCTACACCTTC.